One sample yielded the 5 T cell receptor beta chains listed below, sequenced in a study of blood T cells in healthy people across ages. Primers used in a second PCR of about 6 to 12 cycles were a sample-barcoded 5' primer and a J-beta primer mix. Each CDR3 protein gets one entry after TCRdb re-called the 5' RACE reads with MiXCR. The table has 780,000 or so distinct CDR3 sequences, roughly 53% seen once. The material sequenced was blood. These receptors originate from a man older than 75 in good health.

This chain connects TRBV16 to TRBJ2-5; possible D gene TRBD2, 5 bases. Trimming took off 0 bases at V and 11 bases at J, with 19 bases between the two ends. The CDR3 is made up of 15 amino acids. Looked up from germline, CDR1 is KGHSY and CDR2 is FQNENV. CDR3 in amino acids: CASSQSGMATGEQYF. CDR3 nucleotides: TGTGCCAGCAGCCAATCAGGGATGGCGACCGGGGAGCAGTACTTC.

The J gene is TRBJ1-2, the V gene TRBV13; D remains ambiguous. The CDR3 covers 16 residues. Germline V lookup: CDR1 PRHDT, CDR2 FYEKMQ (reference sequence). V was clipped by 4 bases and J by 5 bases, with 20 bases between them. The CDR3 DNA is TGTGCCAGCAGCTCCGCCCATACAGACACCCTTTATGGCTACACCTTC. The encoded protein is CASSSAHTDTLYGYTF.

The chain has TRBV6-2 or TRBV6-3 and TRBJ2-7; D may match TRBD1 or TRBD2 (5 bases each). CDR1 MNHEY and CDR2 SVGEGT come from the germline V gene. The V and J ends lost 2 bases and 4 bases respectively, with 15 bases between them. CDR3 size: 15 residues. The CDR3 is CASSYMEAGTYEQYF. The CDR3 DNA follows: TGTGCCAGCAGTTACATGGAGGCAGGGACGTACGAGCAGTACTTC.

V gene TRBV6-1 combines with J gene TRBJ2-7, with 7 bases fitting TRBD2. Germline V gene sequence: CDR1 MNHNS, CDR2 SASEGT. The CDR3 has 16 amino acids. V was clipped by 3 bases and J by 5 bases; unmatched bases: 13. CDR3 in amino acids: CASSEREIQGGDEQYF. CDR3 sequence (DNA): TGTGCCAGCAGTGAGAGGGAAATCCAGGGAGGGGACGAGCAGTACTTC.

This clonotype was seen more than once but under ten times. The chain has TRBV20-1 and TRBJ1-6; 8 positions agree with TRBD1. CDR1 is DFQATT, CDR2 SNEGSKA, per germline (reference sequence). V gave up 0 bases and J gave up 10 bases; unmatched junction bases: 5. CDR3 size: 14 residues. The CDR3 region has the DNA TGCAGTGCTAGAGACAGGGGGCAGAAATCACCCCTCCACTTT. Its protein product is CSARDRGQKSPLHF.